This TCR beta chain was recorded in a study of regulatory T cells in long-lasting Graves disease. CDR3-region Arm-PCR and iRepertoire HTBI primers produced the TCR beta libraries. Each CDR3 protein is one row after TCRdb ran MiXCR on the multiplex PCR reads. The sample has about 240,000 distinct CDR3 sequences; 20% to 25% are singletons. Regarding time point: newly diagnosed GD, antithyroid drugs for less than 3 months. PBMC RNA served as the TCR library source. Germline CDR1 reads SEHNR; CDR2 reads FQNEAQ (reference sequence). This CDR3 is 15 amino acids long. V lost 7 bases to trimming and J lost 5 bases; unmatched junction nucleotides: 10. This clonotype appeared many times.

The V gene is TRBV7-9, the J gene TRBJ1-4, with 7 bases aligning to TRBD1. The source material was peripheral blood mononuclear cells (PBMCs), sampled at new diagnosis, from a patient treated with antithyroid drugs. This clonotype originated in a female donor with Graves disease. CDR3 DNA sequence: TGTGCCAGCACCGTTGTAACAGGGGCAAATGAAAAACTGTTTTTT. Protein sequence: CASTVVTGANEKLFF.